These 27 T cell receptor beta chains share one sample of origin, sequenced in a study of response to subunit inactivated influenza vaccine. TCRdb passed the RT-PCR reads through MiXCR, listing each CDR3 protein once. The repertoire includes 300,000 to 350,000 distinct CDR3 sequences, over 20% of them detected once, and 10% sits in the top ten. Specimen: PBMCs from blood, collected about 20 months after vaccination. Source of these receptors: a man aged 50-75 years who received an inactivated influenza vaccine.

The V gene is TRBV6-5, the J gene TRBJ2-5; TRBD2 matches at 7 bases. The germline V gene encodes CDR1 MNHEY and CDR2 SVGAGI. V lost 1 base to trimming and J lost 9 bases; unmatched junction nucleotides: 2. This CDR3 is 12 amino acids long. In DNA, the CDR3 is TGTGCCAGCAGTTACTTACGGGGGGCCCAGTACTTC. Its protein is CASSYLRGAQYF.

In its sample, this clonotype was seen a few times. The rearrangement joins TRBV4-1 to TRBJ1-6; D may be TRBD1 (5 bases). Trimming took 4 bases from V and 7 from J, leaving 11 bases between them. The CDR3 runs 14 residues. Germline V gene sequence: CDR1 MGHRA, CDR2 YSYEKL. The CDR3: CASSLGVGNSPLHF. DNA for the CDR3: TGCGCCAGCAGCCTGGGGGTAGGCAATTCACCCCTCCACTTT.

This sequence joins TRBV7-8 and TRBJ2-7; TRBD1 or TRBD2 may be the D gene (5 bases each). The CDR3 has 15 amino acids. Deletions cut 0 bases from V and 5 bases from J, with 14 bases between. Germline CDR1 and CDR2: SGHVS and FQNEAQ. CDR3 DNA sequence: TGTGCCAGCAGCTTAGCGTCGGGGCGCAGGAACGAGCAGTACTTC. It codes for CASSLASGRRNEQYF.

The V gene is TRBV7-9, the J gene TRBJ1-5; D is perhaps TRBD1 (5 bases). Germline V gene sequence: CDR1 SEHNR, CDR2 FQNEAQ (reference sequence). This CDR3 is built from 14 residues. Trimming took 3 bases from V and 3 from J, leaving 9 bases between them. The chain's CDR3 is CASSFPGLNQPQHF. The CDR3 DNA is TGTGCCAGCAGCTTTCCAGGGCTCAATCAGCCCCAGCATTTT. The full variable domain, its missing parts supplied by reference TRBV7-9 and TRBJ1-5, is DTGVSQNPRHKITKRGQNVTFRCDPISEHNRLYWYRQTLGQGPEFLTYFQNEAQLEKSRLLSDRFSAERPKGSFSTLEIQRTEQGDSAMYLCASSFPGLNQPQHFGDGTRLSIL.

The V gene is TRBV15, the J gene TRBJ2-1; TRBD2 aligns across 8 bases. Germline V gene sequence: CDR1 LNHNV, CDR2 YYDKDF (reference sequence). Germline trimming cut 5 bases from V and 0 bases from J; bases unmatched to any gene: 6. This CDR3 has 16 residues. CDR3 sequence reads: CATSPKGTSSYNEQFF. The CDR3 DNA follows: TGTGCCACCAGCCCGAAAGGGACTAGCTCCTACAATGAGCAGTTCTTC. Based on the CDR3 plus reference TRBV15 and TRBJ2-1, the full variable domain is DAMVIQNPRYQVTQFGKPVTLSCSQTLNHNVMYWYQQKSSQAPKLLFHYYDKDFNNEADTPDNFQSRRPNTSFCFLDIRSPGLGDTAMYLCATSPKGTSSYNEQFFGPGTRLTVL.

V is TRBV10-3 and J is TRBJ1-2, with a tentative D call TRBD1 (5 bases). Trimming cost V 3 bases and J 8 bases, with 16 bases left between them. CDR3 length: 14 amino acids. The germline V gene has CDR1 ENHRY and CDR2 SYGVKD. The CDR3 DNA is TGTGCCATCAGTGATGGACAATGGGTAGGGGGCTACACCTTC. Amino acids: CAISDGQWVGGYTF.

This clonotype has at least ten counts. The V call is TRBV7-9, the J call TRBJ1-4; maybe TRBD1 (5 bases). CDR3 length: 13 amino acids. V was cut by 5 bases and J by 5 bases, with 9 bases left in between. CDR1 is SEHNR, CDR2 FQNEAQ, per germline (reference sequence). CDR3 residues: CASSPRDNEKLFF. CDR3 DNA: TGTGCCAGCAGCCCGCGGGACAATGAAAAACTGTTTTTT.

A few counts support this clonotype. V gene TRBV5-6 combines with J gene TRBJ1-6, with 7 bases lining up with TRBD1. Germline values: CDR1 SGHDT, CDR2 YYEEEE. This CDR3 spans 19 amino acids. Losses at the gene ends were 2 bases for V and 0 bases for J; bases not matched to a gene: 11. In DNA, the CDR3 is TGTGCCAGCAGCTTAGGACAGGCCCGCCTGAGCTCCTATAATTCACCCCTCCACTTT. This gives the protein CASSLGQARLSSYNSPLHF.

This clonotype occurred once. The J gene is TRBJ2-7, the V gene TRBV20-1, with 13 bases identical to TRBD2. With V trimmed by 6 bases and J by 3 bases, 5 bases remained unmatched. CDR1 and CDR2 from the germline V gene are DFQATT and SNEGSKA (reference sequence). CDR3 length equals 14 residues. DNA of the CDR3: TGCAGTGCCGCGGGACTAGCGGGATTCTACGAGCAGTACTTC. This translates into CSAAGLAGFYEQYF.

This clonotype occurred many times. The chain recombines TRBV24-1 with TRBJ1-2; no clear D gene. The length of the CDR3 is 14 residues. From germline, CDR1 is KGHDR and CDR2 SFDVKD. The V end lost 4 bases, the J end lost 2 bases, and 10 bases lay between the germline ends. The CDR3 nucleotides read TGTGCCACCAGTGACTGGACGGAAAACTATGGCTACACCTTC. It codes for CATSDWTENYGYTF.

This clonotype appeared many times. J is TRBJ2-2 and V is TRBV7-9; D gene unclear. CDR1 and CDR2 (germline): SEHNR, FQNEAQ (reference sequence). Trimming removed 3 bases at V and 6 bases at J, with 5 bases between. The CDR3 extends over 12 amino acids. In DNA, the CDR3 is TGTGCCAGCAGCTTCGGGTCCGGGGAGCTGTTTTTT. It is translated as CASSFGSGELFF.

This chain joins TRBV5-1 and TRBJ2-3; D is unclear. The CDR3 runs to 13 residues. The V gene's germline CDR1 is SGHRS and CDR2 YFSETQ. Trimming pared 3 bases from V and 3 bases from J, leaving 8 bases between. The CDR3 is CASSYILTDTQYF. CDR3 sequence (DNA): TGCGCCAGCAGCTACATTTTAACAGATACGCAGTATTTT.

Ten or more counts support this clonotype. The chain couples TRBV3-1 to TRBJ2-5; D is possibly TRBD1 or TRBD2 (6 bases each). V shed 1 base and J shed 5 bases, with 11 bases lying between them. The germline V gene has CDR1 LGHDT and CDR2 YNNKEL (reference sequence). CDR3 length equals 14 residues. In DNA form, the CDR3 reads TGTGCCAGCAGCCAAGCGGGGGCAGGCGAGACCCAGTACTTC. This codes for CASSQAGAGETQYF.

A few counts support this clonotype. In DNA form, the CDR3 reads TGTGCCAGCAGTTTACGGGGGCTGTGGTCACCCCTCCACTTT. Protein: CASSLRGLWSPLHF. The V and J genes are TRBV12-3 or TRBV12-4 and TRBJ1-6; a weak D match, TRBD1 (6 bases). The CDR3 has 14 residues. Trimming took 2 bases from V and 10 from J, leaving 12 bases between them.

This chain links TRBV3-1 with TRBJ2-3; D may correspond to TRBD1 or TRBD2 (6 bases each). Trimming took 5 bases from V and 0 from J, leaving 15 bases between them. This CDR3 has 16 amino acids. Germline V gives CDR1 LGHDT, CDR2 YNNKEL (reference sequence). CDR3 in amino acids: CASSSRPGASTDTQYF. The CDR3 DNA reads TGTGCCAGCAGCTCCCGCCCGGGGGCCAGCACAGATACGCAGTATTTT.

In this sample, this clonotype turned up many times. The gene calls are TRBV4-2 and TRBJ1-1; 11 bases match TRBD1. V lost 4 bases to trimming and J lost 6 bases; unmatched junction nucleotides: 10. The CDR3 totals 16 residues. Germline CDR1 reads LGHNA; CDR2 reads YNFKEQ. In nucleotides, the CDR3 is TGTGCCAGCAGCCCCTCCTCGGGACAGGGGGTCGCTGAAGCTTTCTTT. Translated, it gives CASSPSSGQGVAEAFF.

The chain combines TRBV18 with TRBJ2-5; D is uncertain. This CDR3 has 13 amino acids. Germline V gene sequence: CDR1 KGHSH, CDR2 LQKENI. Deletions cut 4 bases from V and 4 bases from J, with 10 bases between. The CDR3 nucleotides read TGTGCCAGCTCACGACGGGCACGAGAGACCCAGTACTTC. Protein: CASSRRARETQYF.

The chain joins TRBV20-1 to TRBJ2-3; D possibly corresponds to TRBD2 (5 bases). This CDR3 spans 11 amino acids. V lost 3 bases and J 4 bases, leaving 5 bases between the germline ends. Germline-derived CDR1 and CDR2 are DFQATT and SNEGSKA (reference sequence). The CDR3: CSASGADTQYF. CDR3 DNA: TGCAGTGCTAGCGGGGCAGATACGCAGTATTTT.

This clonotype was recorded a few times. The rearrangement joins TRBV12-3 or TRBV12-4 to TRBJ1-2, with D unclear. CDR3 size: 15 residues. V gave up 1 base and J gave up 3 bases, with 12 bases separating them. The CDR3 loop reads CASSLVPLVDYGYTF. The CDR3, as DNA: TGTGCCAGCAGTTTAGTTCCTCTGGTGGACTATGGCTACACCTTC.

This clonotype was found a few times. This chain connects TRBV15 to TRBJ1-6; tentatively, D is TRBD1 (6 bases). The V and J ends lost 5 bases and 4 bases respectively, with 9 bases between them. The CDR3 runs to 14 residues. Germline CDR1 reads LNHNV; CDR2 reads YYDKDF (reference sequence). CDR3 DNA sequence: TGTGCCACCAGCGTCAGGGGTTATAATTCACCCCTCCACTTT. Translating it yields CATSVRGYNSPLHF.

The chain joins TRBV25-1 to TRBJ1-4; TRBD1 aligns across 10 bases. Germline V gives CDR1 MGHDK, CDR2 SYGVNS. With V trimmed by 6 bases and J by 10 bases, 2 bases remained unmatched. CDR3 length: 12 residues. CDR3 in DNA: TGTGCCAGCAGGAGGACAGGGGGAAAACTGTTTTTT. Its protein is CASRRTGGKLFF.

The rearrangement uses TRBV5-6 and TRBJ1-5; weak D call: TRBD1 (5 bases). The CDR3 spans 13 residues. The V gene lost 2 bases and the J gene lost 8 bases, with 11 bases spanning the gap. CDR1 and CDR2 (germline): SGHDT, YYEEEE. DNA of the CDR3: TGTGCCAGCAGCTTACGTGACAGAGAGCCCCAGCATTTT. It translates to CASSLRDREPQHF. Using reference TRBV5-6 and TRBJ1-5 for the parts outside the CDR3, the full variable domain is DAGVTQSPTHLIKTRGQQVTLRCSPKSGHDTVSWYQQALGQGPQFIFQYYEEEERQRGNFPDRFSGHQFPNYSSELNVNALLLGDSALYLCASSLRDREPQHFGDGTRLSIL.

This clonotype occurred a few times. The gene calls are TRBV9 and TRBJ1-6, with D tentatively TRBD1 (6 bases). The CDR3 has 16 residues. Germline assignment: CDR1 SGDLS and CDR2 YYNGEE. The ends were cut back, 3 bases at V and 3 bases at J, with 13 bases in the middle. As DNA, the CDR3 is TGTGCCAGCAGCGCCGAACAGGGTTACTATAATTCACCCCTCCACTTT. Translated: CASSAEQGYYNSPLHF. Full variable domain (remainder filled in from reference TRBV9 and TRBJ1-6): DSGVTQTPKHLITATGQRVTLRCSPRSGDLSVYWYQQSLDQGLQFLIQYYNGEERAKGNILERFSAQQFPDLHSELNLSSLELGDSALYFCASSAEQGYYNSPLHFGNGTRLTVT.

A remark on this clonotype: Compared with germline, one end of the junction differs, possibly owing to a read error. This rearrangement joins TRBV6-5 to TRBJ1-4, with D perhaps TRBD1 (5 bases). Germline CDR1 reads MNHEY; CDR2 reads SVGAGI. The CDR3 length is 15 residues. CDR3 DNA sequence: TGTGCCAGCAGTTACTCGCCGACAGTGGGTGAACAACTGTTTTTT. It codes for CASSYSPTVGEQLFF.

This clonotype occurred a few times. The rearrangement uses TRBV12-3 or TRBV12-4 and TRBJ2-1; D is uncertain. Deletions cut 5 bases from V and 6 bases from J, with 11 bases between. The CDR3 is 13 amino acids. CDR3 DNA: TGTGCCAGCAGTCTCCGGGCTGGCAATGAGCAGTTCTTC. Encoded protein: CASSLRAGNEQFF.

This clonotype was observed a few times. The chain carries TRBV5-1 and TRBJ1-2; D remains unclear. V lost 1 base and J 4 bases, leaving 17 bases between the germline ends. This CDR3 contains 16 residues. The germline V gene has CDR1 SGHRS and CDR2 YFSETQ. The CDR3 loop is CASSLRVRFDAYGYTF. Here the CDR3 DNA reads TGCGCCAGCAGCTTGAGGGTTCGGTTCGACGCCTATGGCTACACCTTC.

This chain connects TRBV7-9 to TRBJ2-3; 8 positions match TRBD2. The CDR3 is 14 amino acids. Trimming cost V 8 bases and J 1 base; bases outside gene matches: 5. The germline gives CDR1 SEHNR, CDR2 FQNEAQ (reference sequence). In DNA, the CDR3 is TGTGCCAGCGGCCTGCGGGGGGGCACAGATACGCAGTATTTT. Translating it yields CASGLRGGTDTQYF.